Shown below are 21 T cell receptor beta chains from a single sample sequenced in a study of T-cell memory formation after mild COVID-19. A single record per CDR3 protein comes from TCRdb applying MiXCR to the 5' RACE reads. The data contain more than 250,000 distinct CDR3 sequences, around 15% of them singletons. The sequenced sample was PBMCs or a T cell subset sorted from them (not recorded which). Receptors originate from a man aged 18-30 years who had mild COVID-19 (a few samples of this study predate the infection). Cell type and time point are not known.

This clonotype was picked up a small number of times. The chain carries TRBV6-1 and TRBJ2-5; 7 nucleotides line up with TRBD2. Unmatched junction bases numbered 4, after V lost 4 bases and J lost 2 bases. The CDR3 length is 14 residues. CDR1 is MNHNS and CDR2 is SASEGT in the germline V gene. The CDR3 loop reads CASSGAGPQETQYF. As DNA, the CDR3 is TGTGCCAGCAGTGGAGCGGGGCCGCAAGAGACCCAGTACTTC.

A few counts support this clonotype. This sequence joins TRBV12-3 or TRBV12-4 and TRBJ2-7; no reliable D call. The CDR3 extends over 12 amino acids. Deletions cut 3 bases from V and 6 bases from J, with 9 bases between. The CDR3, as DNA: TGTGCCAGCAGTTTGGGTAGGGTCGAGCAGTACTTC. Protein product: CASSLGRVEQYF.

This clonotype came up a few times. The J gene is TRBJ2-4, the V gene TRBV12-3 or TRBV12-4; D may be TRBD1 (5 bases). This CDR3 comprises 12 residues. With 5 bases removed from V and 7 bases from J, the gap between germline ends came to 9 bases. CDR3 sequence reads: CASSLRVNIQYF. CDR3 nucleotides: TGTGCCAGCAGTCTCAGGGTGAACATTCAGTACTTC.

This clonotype appeared a few times. The V gene is TRBV5-5, the J gene TRBJ1-2; D unresolved. CDR1 is SGHKS, CDR2 YYEKEE, per germline (reference sequence). This CDR3 region has 12 residues. V lost 1 base and J 7 bases, leaving 8 bases between the germline ends. The CDR3 nucleotides read TGTGCCAGCAGCTTGTGGATGGGTGGCTACACCTTC. Protein sequence: CASSLWMGGYTF.

This clonotype has more than one count but fewer than ten. The chain recombines TRBV6-2 or TRBV6-3 with TRBJ2-1, with D unresolved. Trimming removed 6 bases at V and 8 bases at J, with 11 bases between. The CDR3 length is 12 residues. Germline loops: CDR1 MNHEY, CDR2 SVGEGT. CDR3 residues: CASSHRWDEQFF. The CDR3 DNA reads TGTGCCAGCAGCCACCGGTGGGATGAGCAGTTCTTC.

This clonotype came up a few times. The CDR3 reads CASSPGSNEQYF. The CDR3 bases are TGTGCCAGCTCACCAGGGTCAAACGAGCAGTACTTC. The chain employs TRBV18 and TRBJ2-7; D is unresolved. V lost 2 bases and J lost 5, with 7 bases in between. Germline CDR1 reads KGHSH; CDR2 reads LQKENI. The CDR3 spans 12 residues.

This clonotype was seen many times. As DNA, the CDR3 is TGTGCCAGCAGCTTAGCTTCCCACGAGCAGTACTTC. Translated: CASSLASHEQYF. This sequence joins TRBV7-9 and TRBJ2-7, with D unresolved. The CDR3 covers 12 residues. CDR1 SEHNR and CDR2 FQNEAQ come from the germline V gene (reference sequence). Trimming removed 0 bases from V and 5 bases from J, with 5 bases in between. The whole variable domain, remainder taken from reference TRBV7-9 and TRBJ2-7, is DTGVSQNPRHKITKRGQNVTFRCDPISEHNRLYWYRQTLGQGPEFLTYFQNEAQLEKSRLLSDRFSAERPKGSFSTLEIQRTEQGDSAMYLCASSLASHEQYFGPGTRLTVT.

This sequence joins TRBV5-5 and TRBJ1-5; possible D gene TRBD1, 5 bases. CDR1 is SGHKS, CDR2 YYEKEE, per germline (reference sequence). The ends were cut back, 0 bases at V and 6 bases at J, with 16 bases in the middle. This CDR3 is 16 amino acids long. CDR3: CASSLDLGGLGQPQHF. In nucleotides, the CDR3 is TGTGCCAGCAGCTTGGATTTGGGGGGTTTGGGTCAGCCCCAGCATTTT.

This clonotype has a handful of counts. The genes are TRBV3-1 and TRBJ1-1, with D hard to call. The CDR3 extends over 13 amino acids. Looked up from germline, CDR1 is LGHDT and CDR2 is YNNKEL (reference sequence). V was cut by 4 bases and J by 0 bases, with 6 bases left in between. This CDR3 is CASSRAVNTEAFF. The CDR3 DNA reads as TGTGCCAGCAGCCGTGCGGTGAACACTGAAGCTTTCTTT.

The V gene is TRBV5-6, the J gene TRBJ1-1; D uncertain. The germline gives CDR1 SGHDT, CDR2 YYEEEE. V lost 4 bases and J lost 8, with 18 bases in between. This CDR3 has 14 residues. CDR3 sequence reads: CASSLRRGVLEAFF. DNA of the CDR3: TGTGCCAGCAGCCTGAGACGTGGGGTACTCGAAGCTTTCTTT.

This clonotype occurred a few times. This sequence joins TRBV4-3 and TRBJ1-1; D not certain. This CDR3 is 17 amino acids long. Germline loops: CDR1 LGHNA, CDR2 YSLEER. The V gene lost 0 bases and the J gene lost 6 bases, with 20 bases spanning the gap. This CDR3 reads CASSQDTMGRTMAEAFF. For the CDR3, the DNA is TGCGCCAGCAGCCAAGATACTATGGGAAGAACAATGGCTGAAGCTTTCTTT.

The J gene is TRBJ1-2, the V gene TRBV11-2, with 8 bases fitting TRBD1. Trimming removed 2 bases from V and 3 bases from J; junction bases left unmatched: 5. The germline V gene encodes CDR1 SGHAT and CDR2 FQNNGV. The CDR3 loop spans 15 amino acids. CDR3 DNA: TGTGCCAGCAGCTTATTCCAGGGGGCGGACTATGGCTACACCTTC. Translated: CASSLFQGADYGYTF.

This clonotype was detected many times. At one end, the junction sequence differs from germline, possibly due to a read error. The chain uses TRBV5-1 and TRBJ2-3; no definite D call. CDR3 length equals 12 residues. Germline V lookup: CDR1 SGHRS, CDR2 YFSETQ. The CDR3 sequence: CASSLDTDTQYF. The CDR3 coding sequence is TGTGCCAGCAGCTTAGACACAGATACGCAGTATTTT.

This clonotype was seen a handful of times. The chain combines TRBV10-3 with TRBJ2-7, with a weak D call TRBD2 (6 bases). This CDR3 contains 17 residues. Germline V CDR1 and CDR2: ENHRY, SYGVKD. Trimming removed 0 bases from V and 0 bases from J, with 15 bases in between. CDR3 DNA: TGTGCCATCAGTGAGTCCAACCGGGACGGGAGCTCCTACGAGCAGTACTTC. It codes for CAISESNRDGSSYEQYF.

A few counts support this clonotype. Compared with germline, one end of the junction differs, possibly owing to a read error. The rearrangement links TRBV3-1 to TRBJ2-2, with D perhaps matching TRBD1 or TRBD2 (5 bases each). CDR3 length: 12 amino acids. From germline, CDR1 is LGHDT and CDR2 YNNKEL (reference sequence). The CDR3: CASSRGRGELIF. The CDR3 coding sequence is TGTGCCAGCAGCCGAGGGAGAGGGGAGCTGATTTTT.

This clonotype was observed a handful of times. The J gene is TRBJ2-3, the V gene TRBV10-3; D may match TRBD1 or TRBD2 (6 bases each). CDR1 ENHRY and CDR2 SYGVKD come from the germline V gene. Trimming left V 11 bases short and J 5 bases short, with 17 bases between. The CDR3 spans 13 residues. The CDR3 sequence: CAVFGGRGDTQYF. CDR3 nucleotide sequence: TGTGCCGTTTTCGGGGGCAGGGGAGATACGCAGTATTTT.

The rearrangement uses TRBV11-2 and TRBJ2-7, with TRBD1 matching 11 bases. The CDR3 is 20 residues long. Unmatched junction bases numbered 18, after V lost 0 bases and J lost 5 bases. CDR1 SGHAT and CDR2 FQNNGV come from the germline V gene. The CDR3 here is CASSLEDFIALGTGGDEQYF. In DNA, the CDR3 is TGTGCCAGCAGCTTAGAAGACTTTATTGCGCTCGGGACAGGGGGGGACGAGCAGTACTTC.

This rearrangement joins TRBV12-3 or TRBV12-4 to TRBJ2-3; D possibly uses TRBD1 or TRBD2 (5 bases each). V dropped 5 bases and J dropped 1 base, with 13 bases sitting between them. This CDR3 has 15 amino acids. The CDR3 DNA follows: TGTGCCAGCAGTGCGACGGGGCTCGGCACAGATACGCAGTATTTT. Translating it yields CASSATGLGTDTQYF.

As DNA, the CDR3 is TGTGCCGAGGGACGGGAAACCTACGAGCAGTACGTC. Its protein product is CAEGRETYEQYV. V usage is TRBV7-2 and J usage is TRBJ2-7; D tentatively reads TRBD1 or TRBD2 (5 bases each). Germline V CDR1 and CDR2: SGHTA, FQGNSA. The CDR3 covers 12 residues. With 11 bases removed from V and 2 bases from J, the gap between germline ends came to 13 bases.

This chain joins TRBV6-2 or TRBV6-3 and TRBJ1-2, with 9 bases aligning to TRBD1. J was trimmed by 4 bases and V by 6 bases; bases with no gene match: 9. The CDR3 contains 15 residues. Germline V gene sequence: CDR1 MNHEY, CDR2 SVGEGT. The CDR3 DNA reads as TGTGCCAGCAGAATCTACAGGGGGCTCGGCTATGGCTACACCTTC. This codes for CASRIYRGLGYGYTF.

This clonotype was observed a handful of times. The rearrangement links TRBV18 to TRBJ1-5; TRBD1 matches at 10 bases. The CDR3 runs to 15 residues. V lost 3 bases to trimming and J lost 7 bases; unmatched junction nucleotides: 6. Germline CDR1 and CDR2: KGHSH and LQKENI. CDR3 bases: TGTGCCAGCTCACCCGACAGGGGGCGAGGACAGCCCCAGCATTTT. As protein: CASSPDRGRGQPQHF.